This T cell receptor (beta chain) was identified in a study of shared clonotypes between healthy human individuals. Study summary: The study enrolled a couple of women and three men aged 18 to 49.

Replicate PCRs for unsorted PBMC used around 270 ng DNA (approximately 30,000 T cell genomes). Profiling relied on immunoSEQ multiplex PCR, and the TCRdb table lists in-frame clones only, not all of them. Of roughly 500,000 clones in the sample, less than 80% were seen once. Those who donated, Caucasian adults without exception, all lived in Nashville, Tennessee. Around 90 million PBMCs supplied genomic DNA for unsorted samples. The TCR was taken from a woman aged 40-49 years in good health. Some clones in this sample may be carry-over from other donors' samples. The specimen was PBMCs.

CDR3 amino acids: CASSEHRGANTEAFF. In DNA, the CDR3 is TGTGCCAGCAGCGAACACAGGGGCGCGAACACTGAAGCTTTCTTT. The chain carries TRBV14 and TRBJ1-1, with 7 bases matching TRBD1. Germline CDR1 is SGHDN and CDR2 is FVKESK. Trimming cost V 5 bases and J 1 base; bases outside gene matches: 7. The CDR3 has 15 residues.